This TCR beta chain was profiled in a study of cytomegalovirus exposure and HLA in healthy donors. The wider study: There were roughly 80 million unique TCRs (from HLA-typed donors) in an early data release. Study-level findings and limits: Within a later analysis, the majority of CMV-associated TCR beta chains appeared HLA-restricted. In a later analysis, TCR beta V- and J-gene trimming was associated with a missense DCLRE1C variant. The study labeled fewer than 200 TCR beta chains cytomegalovirus-associated.

Turning to this clone: Its antigen is unidentified. The sample has other DNA sequences that encode this CDR3 too.

The germline V gene encodes CDR1 SNHLY and CDR2 FYNNEI. The length of the CDR3 is 15 residues. Trimming shortened V by 6 bases and J by 4 bases, and 16 bases separated the two germline ends. The PCR used 60 Vbeta and 13 Jbeta primers. This table comes from immunoSEQ multiplex PCR, and its TCRdb copy is limited to in-frame clones, with some not included. The listing contains approximately 79,000 clones. This sequence originates from a man aged 40-49 years in good health and CMV-seronegative. The sequencing input was PBMCs. This chain connects TRBV2 to TRBJ2-1; no clear D gene. The CDR3 reads CASRRDLETYNEQFF. CDR3 nucleotide sequence: TGTGCCAGCAGAAGAGATCTAGAGACTTACAATGAGCAGTTCTTC.